The TCR beta chain under discussion was sequenced for a study of monozygotic twins with inflammatory bowel disease. Reanalyzing the 5' RACE reads, TCRdb keeps one entry per CDR3 protein, without DNA. The sample yields some 300,000 distinct CDR3 sequences, of which the top ten take up about 5%. CDR3 length: 12 amino acids. Germline-derived CDR1 and CDR2 are SEHNR and FQNEAQ (reference sequence). Regarding this clonotype: What it binds is not known.

Study-wide findings and caveats: Healthy co-twins, by inverse Simpson, had higher TCRbeta diversity than their siblings with IBD. The study supported no single strong signal or clonotype linked to IBD.

Sequencing was performed on blood. The TCR comes from a human donor with ulcerative colitis or Crohn's disease, or a healthy co-twin of an affected twin (not recorded which). This chain connects TRBV7-9 to TRBJ2-7. The CDR3 is CASSYRTYEQYF.